This T cell receptor beta chain was recovered during a study of CD8+ T cells in alopecia areata. Overall study results and limits: Scalp clonality dropped significantly under tofacitinib, as did expanded CD8+ top-100 clones.

The CDR3 length is 13 residues. Looked up from germline, CDR1 is LGHNT and CDR2 is FRNRAP. Trimming removed 1 base from V and 1 base from J, with 4 bases in between. For this clone: Its target is not known.

In each case, RNA was isolated and then reverse transcribed into cDNA as the sequencing template. This table comes from immunoSEQ multiplex PCR, and its TCRdb copy is limited to in-frame clones, with some not included. The profile shows fewer than 100,000 clones, 50% to 75% of them singletons. The treatment here: oral pan-JAK inhibitor, 5-10 mg twice daily. The chain links TRBV12-5 to TRBJ1-1; D not resolved. This clonotype was sampled from a human donor with alopecia areata. Sequencing was performed on CD8+ T cells sorted from blood, taken at week 4, from a patient treated with tofacitinib. CDR3 sequence: CASGLGGNTEAFF. Here the CDR3 DNA reads TGTGCTAGTGGTTTGGGGGGGAACACTGAAGCTTTCTTT.